This is a list of T cell receptor beta chains from one sample in a study of human T cells and chemical hapten exposure. Using its own MiXCR run on the RACE reads, TCRdb lists one record per CDR3 protein. The sample consists of tens of thousands of distinct CDR3 sequences, 9.3% of them appearing once. Sequencing was performed on whole blood, taken in connection with sensitization to the hapten diphenylcyclopropenone (DPC). The receptor set was obtained from a woman between 40 and 55 years old with alopecia areata. Some clones in this sample may be carry-over from other donors' samples. The CDR3 runs from the conserved cysteine through the conserved F or W. Fields, in order: V gene, D gene, clone size, J gene, CDR3 DNA, CDR3 protein. D genes are given only for firm matches. Only some rows state a clone size, as once, few, many or a class for expanded clones.

>TRBV6-5|-|many|TRBJ1-1
TGTGCCAGCAGTCCCGGCGGGGAGAACACTGAAGCTTTCTTT
CASSPGGENTEAFF
>TRBV28|-|-|TRBJ2-7
TGTGCCAGCGGCCTAGGGGTAGTCCAGGGCTACGAGCAGTACTTC
CASGLGVVQGYEQYF
>TRBV13|TRBD2|-|TRBJ2-3
TGTGCCAGCAGGGGACTAGGCAGGTCAGATACGCAGTATTTT
CASRGLGRSDTQYF
>TRBV13|-|-|TRBJ2-1
TGTGCCAGCAGCTTAGACGGCGGCGCTCGCTCCTACAATGAGCAGTTCTTC
CASSLDGGARSYNEQFF
>TRBV27|-|-|TRBJ1-5
TGTGCCAGCAGTTCCGAGACAGGTTTGGGAAAGCCCCAGCATTTT
CASSSETGLGKPQHF
>TRBV6-2/TRBV6-3|-|many|TRBJ1-1
TGTGCCAGTAATCCTTCGAGGGGTGGAGCTTTCTTT
CASNPSRGGAFF
>TRBV20-1|-|many|TRBJ2-7
TGCAGTGCTAGTCTCACAGTGGACGAGCAGTACTTC
CSASLTVDEQYF
>TRBV18|-|many|TRBJ2-5
TGTGCCAGCTCGTCCGGGGGCGAGACCCAGTACTTC
CASSSGGETQYF
>TRBV6-1|-|many|TRBJ2-7
TGTGCCAGCAGTGACGGACAAGGCGGGTACTTC
CASSDGQGGYF
>TRBV20-1|TRBD1|many|TRBJ2-7
TGCAGTGCTAGTGCAACAGGGGGCTACGAGCAGTACTTC
CSASATGGYEQYF
>TRBV5-1|-|many|TRBJ2-3
TGCGCCAGCAGCTTGGCCGGAAGGACAGATACGCAGTATTTT
CASSLAGRTDTQYF
>TRBV4-2|TRBD1|many|TRBJ1-2
TGTGCCAGCAGCCAGGTGGGGACAGGGAACTATGGCTACACCTTC
CASSQVGTGNYGYTF
>TRBV6-2/TRBV6-3|-|many|TRBJ2-7
TGTGCCAGCAGTTACGTGGGGTCGGGGACCGAGCAGTACTTC
CASSYVGSGTEQYF
>TRBV7-6|TRBD1|many|TRBJ2-2
TGTGCCAGCAGCTTAGTTCGGACAGGGACCGGGGAGCTGTTTTTT
CASSLVRTGTGELFF
>TRBV20-1|TRBD2|-|TRBJ2-7
TGCAGTGCTAGAGATCCGGGGGGGAGCTCCTACGAGCAGTACTTC
CSARDPGGSSYEQYF
>TRBV6-2/TRBV6-3|-|-|TRBJ2-1
TGTGCCAGCAGTTATGGCAGCCATGAGCAGTTCTTC
CASSYGSHEQFF
>TRBV5-6|TRBD1|-|TRBJ1-2
TGTGCCAGCAGCTTGGGCAGGGGGCGATCTGGCTACACCTTC
CASSLGRGRSGYTF
>TRBV28|-|many|TRBJ1-3
TGTGCCAGTAACGGGCCGTCGAGGCACACCATATATTTT
CASNGPSRHTIYF
>TRBV3-1|TRBD2|-|TRBJ2-1
TGTGCCAGCAGTTTAGCGGGGGACTCCTACAATGAGCAGTTCTTC
CASSLAGDSYNEQFF
>TRBV6-2/TRBV6-3|-|-|TRBJ1-2
TGTGCCAGCAGGCGGGTCGGCAGTAACTATGGCTACACCTTC
CASRRVGSNYGYTF
>TRBV18|-|many|TRBJ1-2
TGTGCCAGCTCACCAAGGTCAGGGGACGATGGCTACACCTTC
CASSPRSGDDGYTF
>TRBV9|-|few|TRBJ2-1
TGTGCCAGCAGCGGCAGGGACCAGGATGAGCAGTTCTTC
CASSGRDQDEQFF
>TRBV12-3/TRBV12-4|-|many|TRBJ1-5
TGTGCCAGCAGCGACAGCAATCAGCCCCAGCATTTT
CASSDSNQPQHF
>TRBV28|-|few|TRBJ2-2
TGTGCCGGATTTACCGGGGAGCTGTTTTTT
CAGFTGELFF